What follows describes a single T cell receptor (beta chain). One junction end disagrees with the germline gene, perhaps due to a read error. PCR used 60 Vbeta primers and 13 Jbeta primers. Clones were read by immunoSEQ multiplex PCR, and TCRdb kept only the in-frame ones, dropping some. This table holds about 190,000 clones, approximately 87% found once. The CDR3 consists of 15 residues. The germline V gene has CDR1 PRHDT and CDR2 FYEKMQ (reference sequence). The data belong to a study of cytomegalovirus exposure and HLA in healthy donors. The source material was PBMCs. The source of this sequence is a man in his thirties or forties in good health and CMV-seronegative. The V and J genes are TRBV13 and TRBJ2-4; TRBD2 is a possible D gene (5 bases). This chain's CDR3 is CASSRGPRAKNSQYF. The CDR3 DNA reads TGTGCCAGCAGCCGAGGGCCGCGGGCCAAAAACAGTCAGTACTTC. The whole variable domain, remainder taken from reference TRBV13 and TRBJ2-4, is AAGVIQSPRHLIKEKRETATLKCYPIPRHDTVYWYQQGPGQDPQFLISFYEKMQSDKGSIPDRFSAQQFSDYHSELNMSSLELGDSALYFCASSRGPRAKNSQYFGAGTRLSVL.